This T cell receptor beta chain came from a study of blood T cell repertoires in COVID-19. The method was immunoSEQ multiplex PCR; TCRdb's version includes in-frame clones alone and lacks a portion of them. The data contain about 20,000 clones, roughly 90% of them singletons. Germline values: CDR1 SGHAT, CDR2 FQNNGV. The CDR3 runs 13 residues. Between the trimmed V and J ends, which lost 5 bases and 4 bases, there was a span of 12 bases. Input material: peripheral blood. The chain combines TRBV11-2 with TRBJ2-7; possible D gene TRBD2, 5 bases. The TCR sequence derives from a human donor in a cohort sampled during active COVID-19. CDR3 nucleotides: TGTGCCAGCAGCAAAGCTGAGGGATACGAGCAGTACTTC. It yields the protein CASSKAEGYEQYF.